The 5 T cell receptor beta chains reported below all come from one sample, sequenced in a study of blood T cell repertoires in COVID-19. Sequenced by immunoSEQ multiplex PCR; TCRdb stores in-frame clones only, minus some. The repertoire holds 160,000 or so clones, approximately 80% seen once, with 4.5% to 7.5% in the top ten. The sample taken for sequencing was PBMCs or T cells enriched from blood (not recorded which). Receptors originate from a man aged 35-49 years who had recovered from COVID-19.

The chain is built from TRBV6-2 or TRBV6-3 and TRBJ1-2; D call uncertain. The V gene lost 5 bases and the J gene lost 7 bases, with 11 bases spanning the gap. Germline CDR1 reads MNHEY; CDR2 reads SVGEGT. This CDR3 comprises 12 residues. As DNA, the CDR3 is TGTGCCAGCAGTACCGGGTCCGTTGGCTACACCTTC. Its protein is CASSTGSVGYTF.

The V gene is TRBV7-6, the J gene TRBJ1-5; D uncertain. This CDR3 is 15 amino acids long. Germline CDR1 reads SGHVS; CDR2 reads FNYEAQ. V was pared by 2 bases and J by 3 bases, with 11 bases between. CDR3 sequence (DNA): TGTGCCAGCAGCTTATGGGCAGGTGACAATCAGCCCCAGCATTTT. Translating it yields CASSLWAGDNQPQHF.

The chain couples TRBV5-6 to TRBJ1-1, with TRBD1 matching 9 bases. V was pared by 1 base and J by 5 bases, with 6 bases of the junction left unmatched. CDR3 length: 15 amino acids. Germline loops: CDR1 SGHDT, CDR2 YYEEEE. The CDR3 is CASSLRGQGITEAFF. CDR3 nucleotide sequence: TGTGCCAGCAGCTTGCGGGGACAGGGTATAACTGAAGCTTTCTTT.

The CDR3 region has the DNA TGTGCCAGCAGCTTACAAGCGGGGGGTCCCCGCGAGCAGTTCTTC. Translating gives CASSLQAGGPREQFF. The chain joins TRBV7-3 to TRBJ2-1; 9 bases are a match to TRBD2. Germline CDR1 reads SGHTA; CDR2 reads FQGTGA. Germline trimming cut 2 bases from V and 10 bases from J; bases unmatched to any gene: 9. The CDR3 contains 15 residues. Filled out from reference TRBV7-3 and TRBJ2-1, the complete variable domain reads GAGVSQTPSNKVTEKGKYVELRCDPISGHTALYWYRQSLGQGPEFLIYFQGTGAADDSGLPNDRFFAVRPEGSVSTLKIQRTERGDSAVYLCASSLQAGGPREQFFGPGTRLTVL.

The chain is built from TRBV5-1 and TRBJ1-1; no definite D call. With 2 bases removed from V and 5 bases from J, the gap between germline ends came to 22 bases. This CDR3 has 17 residues. Germline V CDR1 and CDR2: SGHRS, YFSETQ. The CDR3 sequence is CASSLEFSGSPRTEAFF. The CDR3 DNA reads as TGCGCCAGCAGCTTAGAATTCTCTGGGTCCCCGAGGACTGAAGCTTTCTTT.